The 10 T cell receptor beta chains presented below share a single source sample, sequenced in a study of cytomegalovirus exposure and HLA in healthy donors. PCR involved 60 Vbeta and 13 Jbeta primers. Using immunoSEQ multiplex PCR, the repertoire was profiled, and TCRdb retains in-frame clones only, with some absent. The sample contains tens of thousands of clones, 65% to 75% of which appear only once. The sample was PBMCs. These receptors all stem from a man aged 35 to 55 in good health and CMV-seropositive.

J is TRBJ1-4 and V is TRBV27; 7 nucleotides align to TRBD1. After removal of 6 bases from V and 5 bases from J, the junction contained 9 bases not matched to a gene. The CDR3 covers 15 residues. Germline CDR1 MNHEY, CDR2 SMNVEV (reference sequence). The CDR3, as DNA: TGTGCCAGCAGAAGTGAGGGGGCCGGGAATGAAAAACTGTTTTTT. It yields the protein CASRSEGAGNEKLFF.

This clone has more than one count but fewer than ten. This chain joins TRBV5-4 and TRBJ2-1, with TRBD2 identical over 10 bases. Germline lookup yields CDR1 SGHNT and CDR2 YYREEE (reference sequence). The V and J ends lost 3 bases and 2 bases, in that order; junction bases with no gene match: 8. There are 17 residues in the CDR3. The CDR3 sequence: CASSWDPAGGTYNEQFF. The CDR3 coding sequence is TGTGCCAGCAGCTGGGACCCAGCGGGAGGGACCTACAATGAGCAGTTCTTC.

The rearrangement joins TRBV5-1 to TRBJ1-1, with TRBD1 matching over 10 bases. The CDR3 consists of 17 residues. Trimming took 4 bases from V and 0 from J; bases not matched to a gene: 9. Germline CDR1 reads SGHRS; CDR2 reads YFSETQ. The CDR3 DNA reads TGCGCCAGCAGCCGGGACAGGGGAAGTTATATGAACACTGAAGCTTTCTTT. Residues: CASSRDRGSYMNTEAFF.

The gene calls are TRBV27 and TRBJ1-1, with D possibly matching TRBD1 (6 bases). The V gene's germline CDR1 is MNHEY and CDR2 SMNVEV (reference sequence). Trimming stripped 4 bases from V and 2 bases from J, with 11 bases between. The CDR3 consists of 14 residues. Written as DNA, the CDR3 is TGTGCCAGCAGTTCTCAGGGGCCAAACACTGAAGCTTTCTTT. Encoded protein: CASSSQGPNTEAFF.

V gene TRBV7-3 combines with J gene TRBJ2-2; D perhaps matches TRBD2 (5 bases). V was shortened by 2 bases and J by 7 bases, with 5 bases between the two germline ends. The length of the CDR3 is 12 residues. Germline V gene lookup returns CDR1 SGHTA and CDR2 FQGTGA. The DNA for the CDR3 is TGTGCCAGCAGCTTAGAGGGCGGGGAGCTGTTTTTT. The encoded protein is CASSLEGGELFF.

The sample holds a few counts of this clone. The chain employs TRBV25-1 and TRBJ2-7; a weak D match, TRBD1 (6 bases). Germline CDR1 and CDR2: MGHDK and SYGVNS. The CDR3 has 16 amino acids. V lost 5 bases to trimming and J lost 3 bases, with 20 bases between them. The CDR3 region is CASSPPQGSPFYEQYF. CDR3 sequence (DNA): TGTGCCAGCAGTCCCCCACAGGGATCCCCCTTCTACGAGCAGTACTTC.

The genes are TRBV6-5 and TRBJ1-1; D possibly corresponds to TRBD1 (5 bases). The V and J ends lost 4 bases and 5 bases respectively, with 11 bases between them. The CDR3 is made up of 13 amino acids. CDR1 MNHEY and CDR2 SVGAGI come from the germline V gene. Here the CDR3 reads CASSSQGGTEAFF. The CDR3 DNA reads TGTGCCAGCAGTTCCCAGGGTGGAACTGAAGCTTTCTTT.

This clone was seen a handful of times. The chain has TRBV11-2 and TRBJ2-1; D not resolved. Germline V gene data show CDR1 as SGHAT and CDR2 as FQNNGV. Trimming pared 2 bases from V and 8 bases from J, leaving 4 bases between. This CDR3 region has 11 residues. DNA for the CDR3: TGTGCCAGCAGCTTACTAGATGAGCAGTTCTTC. Translating gives CASSLLDEQFF.

This clone was recorded a few times. The chain is built from TRBV19 and TRBJ1-4, with D tentatively TRBD1 (6 bases). Trimming removed 6 bases at V and 6 bases at J, with 14 bases between. The CDR3 sequence is 14 residues long. Germline V gene data show CDR1 as LNHDA and CDR2 as SQIVND (reference sequence). Here the CDR3 reads CASRYTGSDEKLFF. CDR3 DNA: TGTGCCAGTAGATACACAGGGTCGGATGAAAAACTGTTTTTT.

The chain uses TRBV25-1 and TRBJ1-2, with TRBD1 identical over 8 bases. The germline V gene has CDR1 MGHDK and CDR2 SYGVNS. With V trimmed by 8 bases and J by 8 bases, 4 bases remained unmatched. The CDR3 extends over 11 amino acids. The CDR3, as DNA: TGTGCCAGCTGGACAGGGAACGGCTACACCTTC. It codes for CASWTGNGYTF.